The 16 T cell receptor beta chains in this list originate from one sample, sequenced in a study of blood T cell repertoires in COVID-19. This table comes from immunoSEQ multiplex PCR, and its TCRdb copy is limited to in-frame clones, with some not included. Of 150,000 to 200,000 clones detected, 82% appear once; the ten largest clones hold about 11%. The source material was PBMCs or T cells enriched from blood (not recorded which). Source of these receptors: a man in his forties or fifties who had recovered from COVID-19.

The J gene is TRBJ1-1, the V gene TRBV3-1 (or the pseudogene TRBV3-2); maybe TRBD1 (6 bases). CDR3 size: 18 residues. Trimming shortened V by 0 bases and J by 5 bases, and 22 bases separated the two germline ends. CDR1 and CDR2 (germline): LGHDT, YNNKEL (reference sequence). CDR3 protein: CASSQDLRGGFMDTEAFF. In DNA, the CDR3 is TGTGCCAGCAGCCAAGATCTAAGGGGGGGGTTCATGGATACTGAAGCTTTCTTT.

This rearrangement joins TRBV5-1 to TRBJ1-3; D gene unclear. Germline-derived CDR1 and CDR2 are SGHRS and YFSETQ. The CDR3 sequence is 15 residues long. V dropped 0 bases and J dropped 1 base, with 8 bases sitting between them. CDR3 sequence: CASSLGPLSGNTIYF. For the CDR3, the DNA is TGCGCCAGCAGCTTGGGTCCTCTTTCTGGAAACACCATATATTTT.

The V gene is TRBV21-1, the J gene TRBJ2-7; the table's D call TRBD2 went unverified against the DNA. TRBV21-1 is given as a pseudogene. This CDR3 has 13 residues. CDR3 nucleotide sequence: TGTGCCAGGGGACCGGGGGTACCCTACGAGCAGTACTTC. It yields the protein CARGPGVPYEQYF.

V usage is TRBV19 and J usage is TRBJ1-5, with D possibly matching TRBD1 (5 bases). V dropped 6 bases and J dropped 2 bases, with 14 bases sitting between them. Per germline, CDR1 LNHDA and CDR2 SQIVND (reference sequence). This CDR3 has 15 residues. The CDR3 reads CASRAQLGGNQPQHF. The CDR3 DNA follows: TGTGCCAGTAGGGCCCAGTTAGGGGGCAATCAGCCCCAGCATTTT.

Comments on this clone: Distinct nucleotide sequences in the sample also encode this CDR3. The genes are TRBV5-4 and TRBJ2-3; the D gene is possibly TRBD1 (5 bases). The CDR3 contains 13 residues. V lost 0 bases to trimming and J lost 4 bases, with 6 bases between them. The germline V gene has CDR1 SGHNT and CDR2 YYREEE (reference sequence). CDR3 in DNA: TGTGCCAGCAGCTTGGTAGGGGCAGATACGCAGTATTTT. It encodes CASSLVGADTQYF.

The CDR3 region is CASTPDSRGYTF. The CDR3 DNA is TGTGCCAGCACTCCGGACAGTCGGGGCTACACCTTC. This sequence joins TRBV12-3 or TRBV12-4 and TRBJ1-2; D possibly corresponds to TRBD1 (6 bases). The CDR3 consists of 12 residues. Trimming left V 7 bases short and J 8 bases short, with 14 bases between.

The V call is TRBV19, the J call TRBJ2-3; a weak D match, TRBD2 (5 bases). The CDR3 is 14 residues long. V was pared by 7 bases and J by 2 bases, with 13 bases between. Germline V gene lookup returns CDR1 LNHDA and CDR2 SQIVND (reference sequence). DNA of the CDR3: TGTGCCAGTACCAACGGACTTCACACAGATACGCAGTATTTT. Its translation is CASTNGLHTDTQYF.

As to this clone: Other nucleotide sequences from this sample produce the same CDR3. V gene TRBV2 combines with J gene TRBJ2-2; D unresolved. The germline V gene has CDR1 SNHLY and CDR2 FYNNEI. Trimming took 6 bases from V and 6 from J, leaving 5 bases between them. The CDR3 loop spans 11 amino acids. The CDR3, as DNA: TGTGCCAGCAGCTTGTCCGGGGAGCTGTTTTTT. Translated, it gives CASSLSGELFF.

The CDR3 DNA is TGTGCCAGCAGCAATCGACAGGGGAATAATTCACCCCTCCACTTT. This codes for CASSNRQGNNSPLHF. J is TRBJ1-6 and V is TRBV9; 8 bases match TRBD1. This CDR3 comprises 15 residues. Germline trimming cut 4 bases from V and 5 bases from J; bases unmatched to any gene: 5. In germline, CDR1 is SGDLS, CDR2 YYNGEE.

The J gene is TRBJ2-3, the V gene TRBV5-1; 7 positions match TRBD1. Germline CDR1 is SGHRS and CDR2 is YFSETQ. The CDR3 has 17 amino acids. After removal of 0 bases from V and 0 bases from J, the junction contained 7 bases not matched to a gene. The CDR3 reads CASSLGLTGTSTDTQYF. CDR3 coding DNA: TGCGCCAGCAGCTTGGGCTTGACAGGGACAAGCACAGATACGCAGTATTTT.

V and J are TRBV29-1 and TRBJ2-1; maybe TRBD2 (5 bases). CDR1 is SQVTM, CDR2 ANQGSEA, per germline. The V and J ends lost 4 bases and 9 bases respectively, with 13 bases between them. The CDR3 contains 12 residues. The CDR3: CSVARGSPEQFF. For the CDR3, the DNA is TGCAGCGTTGCCCGAGGGAGTCCTGAGCAGTTCTTC.

The rearrangement links TRBV6-5 to TRBJ1-2, with 8 bases fitting TRBD1. Germline assignment: CDR1 MNHEY and CDR2 SVGAGI. The V gene end was trimmed by 0 bases and the J gene end by 14 bases; junction bases not matched to a gene: 11. The CDR3 totals 14 residues. The CDR3 loop reads CASSYSGTGDGRTF. Here the CDR3 DNA reads TGTGCCAGCAGTTACTCCGGGACAGGTGATGGTAGGACCTTC.

The rearrangement uses TRBV23-1 and TRBJ2-7; TRBD1 aligns across 7 bases. TRBV23-1 carries the ORF label, with uncertain function. The length of the CDR3 is 16 residues. The V gene end was trimmed by 0 bases and the J gene end by 2 bases; junction bases not matched to a gene: 7. CDR3 protein: CASSQSCDRAAYEQYF. DNA for the CDR3: TGCGCCAGCAGTCAATCGTGTGACAGGGCTGCCTACGAGCAGTACTTC.

The V call is TRBV28, the J call TRBJ1-4, with D unclear. The V gene lost 7 bases and the J gene lost 0 bases, with 9 bases spanning the gap. From germline, CDR1 is MDHEN and CDR2 SYDVKM. The CDR3 extends over 14 amino acids. The CDR3 sequence is CASIGEPTNEKLFF. The CDR3 bases are TGTGCCAGCATCGGAGAACCAACTAATGAAAAACTGTTTTTT.

This clone was seen once. The V call is TRBV19, the J call TRBJ1-6, with TRBD1 identical over 8 bases. This CDR3 contains 15 residues. Per the germline V gene, CDR1 is LNHDA and CDR2 is SQIVND (reference sequence). Trimming cost V 3 bases and J 7 bases; bases outside gene matches: 5. CDR3 bases: TGTGCCAGTAGTATTTTTCAGGGGGCAAATTCACCCCTCCACTTT. Amino acids: CASSIFQGANSPLHF.

The chain uses TRBV5-6 and TRBJ1-5; 8 bases fit TRBD1. The CDR3 is 17 amino acids. Trimming at V came to 4 bases and at J to 2 bases, leaving 11 bases not matched to a gene. CDR1 is SGHDT and CDR2 is YYEEEE in the germline V gene. CDR3 protein: CASSLTGGMGGNQPQHF. Written as DNA, the CDR3 is TGTGCCAGCAGCCTTACAGGGGGAATGGGGGGCAATCAGCCCCAGCATTTT.